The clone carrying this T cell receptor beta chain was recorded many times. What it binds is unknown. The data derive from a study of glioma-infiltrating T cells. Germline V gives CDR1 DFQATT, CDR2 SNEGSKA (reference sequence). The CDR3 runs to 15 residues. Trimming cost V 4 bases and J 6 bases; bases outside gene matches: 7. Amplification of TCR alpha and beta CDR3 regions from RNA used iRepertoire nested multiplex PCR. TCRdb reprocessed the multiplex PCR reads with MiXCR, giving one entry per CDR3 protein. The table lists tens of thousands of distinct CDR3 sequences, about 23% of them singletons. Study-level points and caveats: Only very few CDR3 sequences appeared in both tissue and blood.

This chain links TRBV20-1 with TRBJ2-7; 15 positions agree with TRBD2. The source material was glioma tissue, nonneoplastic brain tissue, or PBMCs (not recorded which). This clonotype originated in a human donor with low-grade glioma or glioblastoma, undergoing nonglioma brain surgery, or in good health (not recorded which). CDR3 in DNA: TGCAGTGCTAACCCGGGACTAGCGGGAGGTGGCGAGCAGTACTTC. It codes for CSANPGLAGGGEQYF.